This T cell receptor (beta chain) derives from a study of breast tumors, draining lymph nodes, adjacent tissues. Germline V CDR1 and CDR2: SGHDT, YYEEEE. Deletions cut 6 bases from V and 5 bases from J, with 23 bases between. The CDR3 length is 16 residues. Breast cancer patients provided tissue from their axillary draining lymph nodes. Study-level findings and limits: The data were judged consistent with most tumor T cells coming from lymph node and expanding in tumor.

A word on this clonotype: As yet, its antigen is unknown. Just one base apart from a much larger clone, this may be a read error.

TCRdb re-called the multiplex PCR reads through MiXCR, storing one row per CDR3 protein. The sample includes 180,000 or so distinct CDR3 sequences, around a third seen only once; the top ten take roughly 4%. Sequencing was carried out using axillary lymph node tissue. V gene TRBV5-6 combines with J gene TRBJ1-2, with D possibly matching TRBD1 (6 bases). The receptor comes from a female donor with breast cancer. Some clones in this sample may be carry-over from other donors' samples. The CDR3 sequence: CASNSVQGNPWYGYTF. In nucleotides, the CDR3 is TGTGCCAGCAACTCGGTGCAGGGGAACCCTTGGTATGGCTACACCTTC.